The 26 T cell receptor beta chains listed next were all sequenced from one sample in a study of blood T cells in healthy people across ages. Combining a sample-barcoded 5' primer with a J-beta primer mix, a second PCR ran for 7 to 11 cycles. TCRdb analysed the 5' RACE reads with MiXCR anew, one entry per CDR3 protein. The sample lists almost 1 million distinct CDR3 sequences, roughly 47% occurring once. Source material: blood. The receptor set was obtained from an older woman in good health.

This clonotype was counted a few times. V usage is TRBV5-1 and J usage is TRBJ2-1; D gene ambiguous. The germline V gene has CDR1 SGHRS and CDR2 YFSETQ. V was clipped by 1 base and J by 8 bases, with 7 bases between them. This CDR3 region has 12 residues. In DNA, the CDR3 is TGCGCCAGCAGCTTGTCACTATATGAGCAGTTCTTC. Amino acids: CASSLSLYEQFF. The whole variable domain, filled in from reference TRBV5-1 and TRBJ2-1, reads KAGVTQTPRYLIKTRGQQVTLSCSPISGHRSVSWYQQTPGQGLQFLFEYFSETQRNKGNFPGRFSGRQFSNSRSEMNVSTLELGDSALYLCASSLSLYEQFFGPGTRLTVL.

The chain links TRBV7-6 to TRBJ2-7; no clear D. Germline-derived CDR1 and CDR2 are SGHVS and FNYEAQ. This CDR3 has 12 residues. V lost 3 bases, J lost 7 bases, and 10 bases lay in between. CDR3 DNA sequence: TGTGCCAGCAGCTTGATCCGGTGGGAGCAGTACTTC. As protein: CASSLIRWEQYF.

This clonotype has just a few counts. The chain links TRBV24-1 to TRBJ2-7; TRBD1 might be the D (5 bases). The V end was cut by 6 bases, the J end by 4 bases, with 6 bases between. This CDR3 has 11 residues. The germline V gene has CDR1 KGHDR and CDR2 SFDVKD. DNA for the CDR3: TGTGCCACCAGTACAGGATACGAGCAGTACTTC. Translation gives CATSTGYEQYF.

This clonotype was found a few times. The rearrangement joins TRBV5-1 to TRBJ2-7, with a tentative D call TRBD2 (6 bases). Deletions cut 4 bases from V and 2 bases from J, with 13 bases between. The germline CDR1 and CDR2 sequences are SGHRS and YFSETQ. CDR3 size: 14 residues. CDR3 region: CASSPGTPTYEQYF. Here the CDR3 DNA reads TGCGCCAGCAGCCCCGGGACTCCCACCTACGAGCAGTACTTC.

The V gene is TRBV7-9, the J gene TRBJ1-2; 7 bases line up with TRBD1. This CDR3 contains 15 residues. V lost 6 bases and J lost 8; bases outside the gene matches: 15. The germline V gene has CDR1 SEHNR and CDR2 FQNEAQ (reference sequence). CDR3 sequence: CASSQPAGDRAGYTF. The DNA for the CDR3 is TGTGCCAGCAGTCAACCAGCGGGAGACAGGGCCGGCTACACCTTC.

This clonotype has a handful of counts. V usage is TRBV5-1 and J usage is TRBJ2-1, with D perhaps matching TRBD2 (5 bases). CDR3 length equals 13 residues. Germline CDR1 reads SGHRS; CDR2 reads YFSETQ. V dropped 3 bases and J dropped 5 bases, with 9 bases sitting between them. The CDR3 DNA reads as TGCGCCAGCAGCTCTGGACTTCACAATGAGCAGTTCTTC. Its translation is CASSSGLHNEQFF.

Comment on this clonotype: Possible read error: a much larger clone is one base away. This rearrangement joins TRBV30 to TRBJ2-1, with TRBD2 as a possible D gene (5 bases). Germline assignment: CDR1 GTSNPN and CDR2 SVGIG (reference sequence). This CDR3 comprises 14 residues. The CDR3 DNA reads TGTGCCTGGATGGGAGAGAAGTCCTACAATGAGAAGTTCTTC. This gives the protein CAWMGEKSYNEKFF.

The DNA for the CDR3 is TGTGCCAGCAGCCAAGAGGTCGGCCGCGGGACAAGGGGAGATACGCAGTATTTT. Residues: CASSQEVGRGTRGDTQYF. The chain recombines TRBV4-2 with TRBJ2-3; either TRBD1 or TRBD2 may supply D (6 bases each). Germline CDR1 reads LGHNA; CDR2 reads YNFKEQ. Trimming left V 0 bases short and J 5 bases short, with 21 bases between. This CDR3 contains 18 residues.

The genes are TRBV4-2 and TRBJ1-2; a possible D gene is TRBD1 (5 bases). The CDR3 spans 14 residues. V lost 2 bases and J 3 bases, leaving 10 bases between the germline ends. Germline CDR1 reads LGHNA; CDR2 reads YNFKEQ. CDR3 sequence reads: CASSQWVGDYGYTF. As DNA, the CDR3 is TGTGCCAGCAGCCAATGGGTGGGGGACTATGGCTACACCTTC.

The CDR3 nucleotides read TGCAGCGTTGGGCAAACCAGTACCTACGAGCAGTACTTC. Its protein is CSVGQTSTYEQYF. V usage is TRBV29-1 and J usage is TRBJ2-5; D unresolved. The DNA end lines up better with TRBJ2-7; the J call may be wrong. The CDR3 loop spans 13 amino acids. CDR1 and CDR2 (germline): SQVTM, ANQGSEA.

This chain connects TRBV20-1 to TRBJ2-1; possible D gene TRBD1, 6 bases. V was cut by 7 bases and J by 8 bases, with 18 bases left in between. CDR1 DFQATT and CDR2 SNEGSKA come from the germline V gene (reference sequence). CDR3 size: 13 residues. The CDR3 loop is CSVSGGRGDEQFF. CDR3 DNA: TGCAGTGTTTCGGGCGGCAGGGGCGATGAGCAGTTCTTC.

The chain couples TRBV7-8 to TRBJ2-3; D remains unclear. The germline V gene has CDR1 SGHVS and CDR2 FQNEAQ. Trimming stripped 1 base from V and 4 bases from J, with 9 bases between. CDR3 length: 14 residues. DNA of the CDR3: TGTGCCAGCAGCTTAGAAAGATTAGCAGATACGCAGTATTTT. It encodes CASSLERLADTQYF.

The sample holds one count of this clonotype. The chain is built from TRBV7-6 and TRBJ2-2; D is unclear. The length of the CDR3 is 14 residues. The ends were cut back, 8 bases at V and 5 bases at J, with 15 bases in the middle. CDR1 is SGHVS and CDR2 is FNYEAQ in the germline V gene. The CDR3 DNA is TGTGCCAGCCAAAACCTAGTGGGAACCGGGGAGCTGTTTTTT. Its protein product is CASQNLVGTGELFF. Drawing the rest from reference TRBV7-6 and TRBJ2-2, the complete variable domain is GAGVSQSPRYKVTKRGQDVALRCDPISGHVSLYWYRQALGQGPEFLTYFNYEAQQDKSGLPNDRFSAERPEGSISTLTIQRTEQRDSAMYRCASQNLVGTGELFFGEGSRLTVL.

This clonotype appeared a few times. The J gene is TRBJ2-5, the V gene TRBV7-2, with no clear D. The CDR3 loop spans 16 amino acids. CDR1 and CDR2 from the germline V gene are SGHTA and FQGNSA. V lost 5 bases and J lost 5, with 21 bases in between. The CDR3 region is CASSPGPVALGETQYF. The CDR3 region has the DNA TGTGCCAGCAGCCCCGGTCCTGTGGCCCTTGGGGAGACCCAGTACTTC.

The CDR3 is CASSQVGVGYGYTF. The CDR3 nucleotides are TGCGCCAGCAGCCAAGTCGGGGTAGGCTATGGCTACACCTTC. V is TRBV4-3 and J is TRBJ1-2; D gene uncertain. Germline V gene sequence: CDR1 LGHNA, CDR2 YSLEER. This CDR3 spans 14 amino acids. The V and J ends lost 1 base and 4 bases respectively, with 10 bases between them.

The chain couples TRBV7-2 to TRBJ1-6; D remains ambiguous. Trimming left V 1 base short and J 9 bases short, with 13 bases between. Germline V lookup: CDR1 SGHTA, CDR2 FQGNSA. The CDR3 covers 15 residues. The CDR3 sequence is CASSLGRAPTSPLHF. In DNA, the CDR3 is TGTGCCAGCAGCTTAGGGAGGGCGCCCACTTCACCCCTCCACTTT. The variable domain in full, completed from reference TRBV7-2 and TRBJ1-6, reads GAGVSQSPSNKVTEKGKDVELRCDPISGHTALYWYRQSLGQGLEFLIYFQGNSAPDKSGLPSDRFSAERTGGSVSTLTIQRTQQEDSAVYLCASSLGRAPTSPLHFGNGTRLTVT.

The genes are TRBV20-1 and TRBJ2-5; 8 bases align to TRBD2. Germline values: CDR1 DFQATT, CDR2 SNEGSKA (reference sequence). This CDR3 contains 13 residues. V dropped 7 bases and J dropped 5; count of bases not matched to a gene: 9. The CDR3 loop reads CSGEGTRTETQYF. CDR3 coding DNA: TGCAGTGGCGAAGGGACTAGGACTGAGACCCAGTACTTC.

The CDR3 here is CASSLAELQPQHF. The DNA of the CDR3 is TGTGCCAGCAGCCTCGCAGAACTCCAGCCCCAGCATTTT. V usage is TRBV7-8 and J usage is TRBJ1-5; D call uncertain. Trimming removed 5 bases at V and 7 bases at J, with 12 bases between. This CDR3 spans 13 amino acids. Germline V lookup: CDR1 SGHVS, CDR2 FQNEAQ.

This chain's CDR3 is CASRSERGKDGYTF. CDR3 nucleotide sequence: TGTGCCAGCAGATCTGAGCGGGGGAAGGATGGCTACACCTTC. The chain uses TRBV5-6 and TRBJ1-2, with D possibly matching TRBD1 (5 bases). CDR3 length: 14 residues. Looked up from germline, CDR1 is SGHDT and CDR2 is YYEEEE. V lost 5 bases to trimming and J lost 6 bases, with 17 bases between them.

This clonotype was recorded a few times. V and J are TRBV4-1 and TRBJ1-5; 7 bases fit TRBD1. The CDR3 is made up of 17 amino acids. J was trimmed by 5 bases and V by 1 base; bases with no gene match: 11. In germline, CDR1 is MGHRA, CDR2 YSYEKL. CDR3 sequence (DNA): TGCGCCAGCAGCCAAGGGAGGGCCAGGGGGAGTGATCAGCCCCAGCATTTT. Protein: CASSQGRARGSDQPQHF.

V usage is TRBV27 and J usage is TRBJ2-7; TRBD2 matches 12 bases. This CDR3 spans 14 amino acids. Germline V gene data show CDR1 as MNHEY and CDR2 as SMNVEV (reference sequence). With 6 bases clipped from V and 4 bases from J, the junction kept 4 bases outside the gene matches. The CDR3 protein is CASSDGTSGYEQYF. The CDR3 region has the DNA TGTGCCAGCAGCGATGGGACTAGCGGGTACGAGCAGTACTTC.

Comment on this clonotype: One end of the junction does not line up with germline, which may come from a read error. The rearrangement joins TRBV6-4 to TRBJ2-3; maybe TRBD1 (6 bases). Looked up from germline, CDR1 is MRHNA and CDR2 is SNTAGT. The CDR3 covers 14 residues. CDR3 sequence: CTSSDQQGSDQQYF. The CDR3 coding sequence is TGTACCAGCAGTGACCAACAGGGCAGTGACCAGCAGTATTTT.

DNA of the CDR3: TGCAGTGCTAGTCTGGGGACCTATCAGCCCCAGCATTTT. It is translated as CSASLGTYQPQHF. The rearrangement joins TRBV20-1 to TRBJ1-5, with D possibly TRBD1 on 5 matching bases. V was clipped by 3 bases and J by 5 bases, with 11 bases between them. The germline V gene has CDR1 DFQATT and CDR2 SNEGSKA (reference sequence). This CDR3 is built from 13 residues.

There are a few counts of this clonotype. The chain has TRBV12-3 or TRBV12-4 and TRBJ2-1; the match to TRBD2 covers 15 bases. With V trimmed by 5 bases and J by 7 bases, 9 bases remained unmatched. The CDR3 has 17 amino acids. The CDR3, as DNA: TGTGCCAGCAGTCCTCCGGGACTAGCGGGAGGCGGTAATGAGCAGTTCTTC. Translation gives CASSPPGLAGGGNEQFF.

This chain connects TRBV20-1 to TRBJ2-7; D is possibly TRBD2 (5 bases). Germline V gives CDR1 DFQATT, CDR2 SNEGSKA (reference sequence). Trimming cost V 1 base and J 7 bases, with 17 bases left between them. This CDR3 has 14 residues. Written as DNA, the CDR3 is TGCAGTGCTAGAGCCCACATGTTCTCGGGAGAGCAGTACTTC. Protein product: CSARAHMFSGEQYF.

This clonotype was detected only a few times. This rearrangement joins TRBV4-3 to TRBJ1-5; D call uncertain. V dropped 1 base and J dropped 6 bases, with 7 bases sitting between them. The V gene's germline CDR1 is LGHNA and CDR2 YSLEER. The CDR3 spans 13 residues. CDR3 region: CASSQGWFQPQHF. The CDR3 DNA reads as TGCGCCAGCAGCCAAGGGTGGTTTCAGCCCCAGCATTTT.